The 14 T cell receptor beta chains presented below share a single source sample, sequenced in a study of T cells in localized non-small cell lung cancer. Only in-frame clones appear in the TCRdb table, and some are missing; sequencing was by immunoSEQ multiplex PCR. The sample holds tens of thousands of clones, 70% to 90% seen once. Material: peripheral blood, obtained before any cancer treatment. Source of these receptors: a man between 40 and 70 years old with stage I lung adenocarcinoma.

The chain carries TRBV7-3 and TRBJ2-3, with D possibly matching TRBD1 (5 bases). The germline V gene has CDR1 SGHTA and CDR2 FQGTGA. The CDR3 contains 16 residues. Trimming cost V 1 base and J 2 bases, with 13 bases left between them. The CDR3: CASSLSQGGNTDTQYF. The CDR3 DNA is TGTGCCAGCAGCTTAAGCCAGGGTGGTAACACAGATACGCAGTATTTT.

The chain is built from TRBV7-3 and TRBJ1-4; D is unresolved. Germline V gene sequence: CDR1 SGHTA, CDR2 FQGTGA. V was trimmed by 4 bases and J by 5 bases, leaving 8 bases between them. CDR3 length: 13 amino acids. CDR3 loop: CASSSFSNEKLFF. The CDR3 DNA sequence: TGTGCCAGCAGCTCATTCTCAAATGAAAAACTGTTTTTT.

CDR3 protein: CASTRTPRLFGEQFF. The CDR3 bases are TGCGCCAGCACCCGGACTCCCCGACTTTTTGGTGAGCAGTTCTTC. The chain has TRBV10-1 and TRBJ2-1, with D possibly TRBD2 on 5 matching bases. CDR3 length equals 15 residues. V was pared by 7 bases and J by 9 bases, with 22 bases between. Per the germline V gene, CDR1 is WNHNN and CDR2 is SYGVQD (reference sequence).

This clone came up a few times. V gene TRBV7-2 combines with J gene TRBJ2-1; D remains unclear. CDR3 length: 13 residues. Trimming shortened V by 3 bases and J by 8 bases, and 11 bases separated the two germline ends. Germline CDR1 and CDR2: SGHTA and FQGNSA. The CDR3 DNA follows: TGTGCCAGCAGCTTTTCTCCCCCCGATGAGCAGTTCTTC. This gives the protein CASSFSPPDEQFF.

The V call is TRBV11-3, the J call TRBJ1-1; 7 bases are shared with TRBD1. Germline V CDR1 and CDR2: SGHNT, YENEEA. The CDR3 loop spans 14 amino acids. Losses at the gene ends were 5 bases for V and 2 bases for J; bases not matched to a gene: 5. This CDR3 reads CASSRDSSNTEAFF. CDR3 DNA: TGTGCCAGCAGCCGGGACAGCTCCAACACTGAAGCTTTCTTT.

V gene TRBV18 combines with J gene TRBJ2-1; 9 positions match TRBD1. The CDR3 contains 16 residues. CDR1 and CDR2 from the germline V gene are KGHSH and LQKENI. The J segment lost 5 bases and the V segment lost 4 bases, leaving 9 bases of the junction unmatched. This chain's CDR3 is CASSRGTGPLNNEQFF. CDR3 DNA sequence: TGTGCCAGCTCACGGGGGACAGGGCCTTTAAACAATGAGCAGTTCTTC.

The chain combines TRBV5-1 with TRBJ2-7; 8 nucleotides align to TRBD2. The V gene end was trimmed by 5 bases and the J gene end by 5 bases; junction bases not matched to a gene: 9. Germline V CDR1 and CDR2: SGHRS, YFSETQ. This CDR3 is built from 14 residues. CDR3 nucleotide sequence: TGCGCCAGCAGACCAAGCGGGAGTAATGACGAGCAGTACTTC. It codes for CASRPSGSNDEQYF.

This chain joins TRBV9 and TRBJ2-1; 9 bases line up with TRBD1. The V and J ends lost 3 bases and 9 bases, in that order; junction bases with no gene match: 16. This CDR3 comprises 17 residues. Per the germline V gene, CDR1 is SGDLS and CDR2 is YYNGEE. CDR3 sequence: CASSAEMGTGWKGEQFF. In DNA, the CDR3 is TGTGCCAGCAGCGCGGAGATGGGGACAGGGTGGAAAGGTGAGCAGTTCTTC.

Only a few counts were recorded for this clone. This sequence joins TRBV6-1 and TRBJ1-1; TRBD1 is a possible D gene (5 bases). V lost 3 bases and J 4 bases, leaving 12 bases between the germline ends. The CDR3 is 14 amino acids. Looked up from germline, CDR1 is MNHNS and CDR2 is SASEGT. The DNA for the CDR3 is TGTGCCAGCAGTGATTGGGGGATGGGCACTGAAGCTTTCTTT. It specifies CASSDWGMGTEAFF.

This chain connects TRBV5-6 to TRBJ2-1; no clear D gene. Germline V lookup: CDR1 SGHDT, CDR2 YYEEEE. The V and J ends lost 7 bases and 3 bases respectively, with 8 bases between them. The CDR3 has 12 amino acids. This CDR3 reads CASERGYNEQFF. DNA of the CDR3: TGTGCCAGCGAAAGAGGCTACAATGAGCAGTTCTTC.

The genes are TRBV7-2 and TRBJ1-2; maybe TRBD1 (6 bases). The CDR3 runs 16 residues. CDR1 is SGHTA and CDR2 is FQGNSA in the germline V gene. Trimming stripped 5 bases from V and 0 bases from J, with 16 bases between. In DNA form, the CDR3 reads TGTGCCAGCAGCCACCGGGGGGGGCTAGCTAACTATGGCTACACCTTC. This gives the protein CASSHRGGLANYGYTF.

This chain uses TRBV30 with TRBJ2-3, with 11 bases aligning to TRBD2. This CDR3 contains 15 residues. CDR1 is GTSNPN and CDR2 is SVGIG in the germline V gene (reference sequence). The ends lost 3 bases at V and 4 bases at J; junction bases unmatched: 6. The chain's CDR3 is CAWRSYSGRADTQYF. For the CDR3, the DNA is TGTGCCTGGAGATCTTATAGCGGGAGGGCAGATACGCAGTATTTT.

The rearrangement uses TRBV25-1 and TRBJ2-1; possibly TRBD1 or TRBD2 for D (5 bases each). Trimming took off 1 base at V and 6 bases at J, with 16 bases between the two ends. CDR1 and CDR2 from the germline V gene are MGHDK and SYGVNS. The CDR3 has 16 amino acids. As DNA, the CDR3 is TGTGCCAGCAGTGAATTCGGGACCCCTTGGGGCAATGAGCAGTTCTTC. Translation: CASSEFGTPWGNEQFF.

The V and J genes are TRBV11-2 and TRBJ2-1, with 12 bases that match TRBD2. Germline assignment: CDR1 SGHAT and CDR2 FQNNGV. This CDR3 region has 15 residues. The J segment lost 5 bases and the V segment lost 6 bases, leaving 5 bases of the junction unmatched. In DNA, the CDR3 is TGTGCCAGCAGGGAGACTAGCGGGAGAAACAATGAGCAGTTCTTC. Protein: CASRETSGRNNEQFF. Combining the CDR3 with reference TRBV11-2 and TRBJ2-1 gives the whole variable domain EAGVAQSPRYKIIEKRQSVAFWCNPISGHATLYWYQQILGQGPKLLIQFQNNGVVDDSQLPKDRFSAERLKGVDSTLKIQPAKLEDSAVYLCASRETSGRNNEQFFGPGTRLTVL.